The present T cell receptor (beta chain) was sequenced within a study of blood T cell repertoires in COVID-19. Study-level background: Some COVID-19 samples were acute and others convalescent; all came from the United States, Italy and Spain.

Per germline, CDR1 SNHLY and CDR2 FYNNEI. This CDR3 contains 17 residues. Trimming took 8 bases from V and 1 from J; bases not matched to a gene: 13. In the authors' workflow: The assay estimated nucleated cells by amplifying reference gene primers. Clones were sequenced by immunoSEQ multiplex PCR, and TCRdb holds only the in-frame ones, with some missing. D and trimming were read from the DNA, whereas the V and J calls and clone size are those reported in that table. The sample comprises 200,000 to 250,000 clones, around 90% of which are singletons, and more than 12% rests with the top ten. The sequence was obtained from a man younger than 40 who had been exposed to COVID-19. The chain combines TRBV2 with TRBJ2-2; 7 bases fit TRBD2. Sequencing was carried out using PBMCs or T cells enriched from blood (not recorded which). The CDR3 DNA follows: TGTGCCAGCTTATCCGGGGTAGCGGGTGGGAACACCGGGGAGCTGTTTTTT. Protein: CASLSGVAGGNTGELFF.